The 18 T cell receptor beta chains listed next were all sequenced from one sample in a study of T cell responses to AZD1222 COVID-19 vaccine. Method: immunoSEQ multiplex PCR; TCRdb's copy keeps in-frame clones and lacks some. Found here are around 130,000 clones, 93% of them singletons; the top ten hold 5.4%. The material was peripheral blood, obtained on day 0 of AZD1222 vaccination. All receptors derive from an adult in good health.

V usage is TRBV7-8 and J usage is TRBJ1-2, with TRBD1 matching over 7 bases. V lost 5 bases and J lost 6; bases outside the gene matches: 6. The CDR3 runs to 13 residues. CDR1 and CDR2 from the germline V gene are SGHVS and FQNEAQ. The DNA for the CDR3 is TGTGCCAGCAGCCTCGGACAGGAGAATGGCTACACCTTC. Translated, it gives CASSLGQENGYTF.

Here the CDR3 reads CASSRAGDGYTF. CDR3 DNA sequence: TGTGCCAGCTCCCGGGCAGGGGATGGCTACACCTTC. The V call is TRBV27, the J call TRBJ1-2, with a possible D match to TRBD1 (6 bases). Trimming removed 8 bases at V and 6 bases at J, with 13 bases between. Germline V gene sequence: CDR1 MNHEY, CDR2 SMNVEV (reference sequence). CDR3 size: 12 residues.

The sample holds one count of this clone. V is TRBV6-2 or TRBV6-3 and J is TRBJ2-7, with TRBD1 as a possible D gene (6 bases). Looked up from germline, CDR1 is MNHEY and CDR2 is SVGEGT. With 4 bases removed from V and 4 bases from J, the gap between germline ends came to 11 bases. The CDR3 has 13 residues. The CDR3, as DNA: TGTGCCAGCAGTTTTCTACAGGGATACGAGCAGTACTTC. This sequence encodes CASSFLQGYEQYF.

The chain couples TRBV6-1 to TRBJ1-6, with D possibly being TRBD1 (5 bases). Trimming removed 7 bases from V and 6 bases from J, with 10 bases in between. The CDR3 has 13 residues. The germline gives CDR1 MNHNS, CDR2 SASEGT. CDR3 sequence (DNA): TGTGCCAGCACTCCGACAGTTAATTCACCCCTCCACTTT. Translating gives CASTPTVNSPLHF.

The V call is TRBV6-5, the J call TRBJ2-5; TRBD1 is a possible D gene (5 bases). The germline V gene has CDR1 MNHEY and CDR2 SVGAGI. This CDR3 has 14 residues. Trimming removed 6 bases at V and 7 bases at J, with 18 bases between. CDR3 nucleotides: TGTGCCAGCAGCCCCCCAGACAGAAGGGGGACCCAGTACTTC. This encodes CASSPPDRRGTQYF.

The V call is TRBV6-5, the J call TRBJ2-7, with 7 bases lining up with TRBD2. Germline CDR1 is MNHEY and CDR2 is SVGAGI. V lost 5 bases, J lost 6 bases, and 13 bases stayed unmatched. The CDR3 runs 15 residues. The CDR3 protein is CASSQLRGGKGEQYF. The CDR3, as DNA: TGTGCCAGCAGTCAGCTGAGGGGAGGGAAGGGCGAGCAGTACTTC.

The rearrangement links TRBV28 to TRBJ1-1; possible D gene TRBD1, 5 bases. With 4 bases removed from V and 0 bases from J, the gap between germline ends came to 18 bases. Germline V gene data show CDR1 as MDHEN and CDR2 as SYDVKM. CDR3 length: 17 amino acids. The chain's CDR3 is CASSSVYGHRMNTEAFF. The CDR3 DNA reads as TGTGCCAGCAGTTCCGTTTATGGACATAGGATGAACACTGAAGCTTTCTTT. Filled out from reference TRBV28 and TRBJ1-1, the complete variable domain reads DVKVTQSSRYLVKRTGEKVFLECVQDMDHENMFWYRQDPGLGLRLIYFSYDVKMKEKGDIPEGYSVSREKKERFSLILESASTNQTSMYLCASSSVYGHRMNTEAFFGQGTRLTVV.

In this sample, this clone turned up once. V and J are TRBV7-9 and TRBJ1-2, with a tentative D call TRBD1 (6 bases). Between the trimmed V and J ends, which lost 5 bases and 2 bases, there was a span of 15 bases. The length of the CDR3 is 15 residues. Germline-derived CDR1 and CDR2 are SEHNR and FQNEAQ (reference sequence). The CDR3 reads CASSPGHQTNYGYTF. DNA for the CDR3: TGTGCCAGCAGCCCGGGACACCAAACCAACTATGGCTACACCTTC. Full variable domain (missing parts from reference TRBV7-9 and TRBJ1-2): DTGVSQNPRHKITKRGQNVTFRCDPISEHNRLYWYRQTLGQGPEFLTYFQNEAQLEKSRLLSDRFSAERPKGSFSTLEIQRTEQGDSAMYLCASSPGHQTNYGYTFGSGTRLTVV.

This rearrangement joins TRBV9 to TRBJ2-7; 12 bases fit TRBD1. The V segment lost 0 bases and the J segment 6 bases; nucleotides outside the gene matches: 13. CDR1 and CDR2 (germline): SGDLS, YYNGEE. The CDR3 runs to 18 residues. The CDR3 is CASSVDGTGGDPSGEQYF. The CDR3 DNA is TGTGCCAGCAGCGTAGATGGGACAGGGGGCGACCCGAGTGGCGAGCAGTACTTC.

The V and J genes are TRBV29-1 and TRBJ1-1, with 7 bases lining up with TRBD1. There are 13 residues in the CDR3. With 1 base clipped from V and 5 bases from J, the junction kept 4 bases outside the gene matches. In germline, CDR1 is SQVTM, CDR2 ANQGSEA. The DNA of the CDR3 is TGCAGCGTTGAAGCAGCAGGGGGGACTGAAGCTTTCTTT. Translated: CSVEAAGGTEAFF.

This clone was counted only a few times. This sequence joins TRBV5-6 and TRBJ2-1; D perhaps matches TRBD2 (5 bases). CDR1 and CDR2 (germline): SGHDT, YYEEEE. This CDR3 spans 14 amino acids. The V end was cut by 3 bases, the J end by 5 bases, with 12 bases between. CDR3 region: CASSWRPSDNEQFF. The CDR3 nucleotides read TGTGCCAGCAGCTGGAGGCCATCGGACAATGAGCAGTTCTTC.

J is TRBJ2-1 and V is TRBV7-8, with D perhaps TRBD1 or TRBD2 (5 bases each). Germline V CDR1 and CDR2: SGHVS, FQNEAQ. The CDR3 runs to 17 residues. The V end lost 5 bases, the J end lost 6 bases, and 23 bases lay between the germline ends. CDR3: CASSPVGALIRPNEQFF. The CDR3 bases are TGTGCCAGCAGCCCCGTCGGGGCCCTCATTAGGCCCAATGAGCAGTTCTTC.

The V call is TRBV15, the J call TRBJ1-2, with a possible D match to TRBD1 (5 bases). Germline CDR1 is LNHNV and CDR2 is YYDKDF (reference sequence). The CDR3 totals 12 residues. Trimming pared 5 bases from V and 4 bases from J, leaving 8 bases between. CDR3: CATSAGLYGYTF. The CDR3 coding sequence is TGTGCCACCAGCGCGGGACTCTATGGCTACACCTTC.

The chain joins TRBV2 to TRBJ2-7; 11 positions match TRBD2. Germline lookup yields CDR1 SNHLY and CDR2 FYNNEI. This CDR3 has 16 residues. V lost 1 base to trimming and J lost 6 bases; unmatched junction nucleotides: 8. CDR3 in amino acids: CASSEDFSGGAGEQYF. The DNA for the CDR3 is TGTGCCAGCAGTGAAGACTTTAGCGGGGGGGCCGGCGAGCAGTACTTC.

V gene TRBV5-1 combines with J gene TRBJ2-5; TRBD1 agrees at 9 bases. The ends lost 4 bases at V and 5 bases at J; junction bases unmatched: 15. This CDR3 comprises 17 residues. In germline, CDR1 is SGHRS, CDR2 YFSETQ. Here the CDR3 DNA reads TGCGCCAGCAGCAGTGCCCCGGGACAGGGTTTCGGGGAGACCCAGTACTTC. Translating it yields CASSSAPGQGFGETQYF.

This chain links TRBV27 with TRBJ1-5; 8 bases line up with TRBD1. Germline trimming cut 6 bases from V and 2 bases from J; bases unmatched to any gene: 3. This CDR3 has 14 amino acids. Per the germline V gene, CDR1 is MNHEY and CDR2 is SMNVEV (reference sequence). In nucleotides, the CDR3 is TGTGCCAGCAGCTTGACAGGGGGCAATCAGCCCCAGCATTTT. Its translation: CASSLTGGNQPQHF.

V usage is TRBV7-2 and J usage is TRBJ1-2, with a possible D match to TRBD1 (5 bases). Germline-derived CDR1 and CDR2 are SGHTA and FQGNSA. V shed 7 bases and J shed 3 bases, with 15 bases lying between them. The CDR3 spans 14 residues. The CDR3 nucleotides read TGTGCCAGCACCCCGCGGGGCGATGACTATGGCTACACCTTC. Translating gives CASTPRGDDYGYTF. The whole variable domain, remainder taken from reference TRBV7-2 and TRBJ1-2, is GAGVSQSPSNKVTEKGKDVELRCDPISGHTALYWYRQSLGQGLEFLIYFQGNSAPDKSGLPSDRFSAERTGGSVSTLTIQRTQQEDSAVYLCASTPRGDDYGYTFGSGTRLTVV.

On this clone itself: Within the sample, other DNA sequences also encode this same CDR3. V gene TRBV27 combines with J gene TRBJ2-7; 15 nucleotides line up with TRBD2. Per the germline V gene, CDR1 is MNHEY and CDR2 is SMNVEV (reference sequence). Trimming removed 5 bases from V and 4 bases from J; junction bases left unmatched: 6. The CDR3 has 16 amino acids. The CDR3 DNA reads TGTGCCAGCAGTCCACGGACTAGCGGGAGGGCATACGAGCAGTACTTC. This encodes CASSPRTSGRAYEQYF.